Following are 13 T cell receptor beta chains from one sample sequenced in a study of blood T cell repertoires in COVID-19 (dated by TCRdb to 2018 to 2021). Libraries were constructed by the immunoSEQ multiplex PCR assay. Here the immuneACCESS table is served through TCRdb, limited to in-frame sequences with V and J called. Missing clones are a known gap in these copies; in checked studies unresolved V genes cover under half, and the rest lacks a known reason. Counted in this sample were around 210,000 clones; about 91% of them appeared once. The ten largest clonotypes hold 1.5% of the sample. Sequenced sample: peripheral blood. These receptors were taken from a man younger than 30 with active or convalescent COVID-19.

V is TRBV5-1 and J is TRBJ2-2; 10 bases align to TRBD2. Germline trimming cut 5 bases from V and 5 bases from J; bases unmatched to any gene: 12. The CDR3 length is 17 residues. Germline CDR1 reads SGHRS; CDR2 reads YFSETQ. CDR3 region: CASSQTLAGAGTGELFF. The CDR3 bases are TGCGCCAGCAGTCAAACTCTAGCGGGAGCCGGTACCGGGGAGCTGTTTTTT.

The V call is TRBV29-1, the J call TRBJ2-7; 7 positions match TRBD2. This CDR3 is 15 amino acids long. With 0 bases clipped from V and 2 bases from J, the junction kept 7 bases outside the gene matches. In germline, CDR1 is SQVTM, CDR2 ANQGSEA. The CDR3 DNA sequence: TGCAGCGTTGAAGAATCGTGGGGGGGGGCCTACGAGCAGTACTTC. Its translation: CSVEESWGGAYEQYF.

This clone came up once. The chain employs TRBV3-1 (or the pseudogene TRBV3-2) and TRBJ2-1, with D perhaps matching TRBD2 (7 bases). The CDR3 length is 15 residues. V gave up 3 bases and J gave up 7 bases, with 16 bases separating them. Germline CDR1 reads LGHDT; CDR2 reads YNNKEL (reference sequence). The CDR3, as DNA: TGTGCCAGCAGCCAGGGGGCCAGACTAGCTAATGAGCAGTTCTTC. It codes for CASSQGARLANEQFF.

V is TRBV6-5 and J is TRBJ1-2, with a tentative D call TRBD1 (5 bases). CDR1 and CDR2 from the germline V gene are MNHEY and SVGAGI. This CDR3 spans 15 amino acids. Trimming took 0 bases from V and 2 from J, leaving 10 bases between them. In DNA, the CDR3 is TGTGCCAGCAGTTACTCGAATGGGGGGAACTATGGCTACACCTTC. Translating gives CASSYSNGGNYGYTF.

The J gene is TRBJ2-1, the V gene TRBV11-2, with TRBD1 identical over 9 bases. Germline V lookup: CDR1 SGHAT, CDR2 FQNNGV. This CDR3 comprises 16 residues. With V trimmed by 3 bases and J by 3 bases, 6 bases remained unmatched. CDR3 nucleotides: TGTGCCAGCAGCTTCGTACCGGGACAGGGCTACAATGAGCAGTTCTTC. It codes for CASSFVPGQGYNEQFF.

This rearrangement joins TRBV30 to TRBJ1-5; unclear D gene. Germline-derived CDR1 and CDR2 are GTSNPN and SVGIG (reference sequence). Trimming pared 0 bases from V and 4 bases from J, leaving 7 bases between. The CDR3 totals 13 residues. CDR3 sequence: CAWSVAGNQPQHF. CDR3 DNA: TGTGCCTGGAGTGTGGCGGGGAATCAGCCCCAGCATTTT.

The chain links TRBV11-2 to TRBJ1-4, with a tentative D call TRBD1 (5 bases). CDR3 length equals 13 residues. Germline V gives CDR1 SGHAT, CDR2 FQNNGV. The V and J ends lost 5 bases and 13 bases respectively, with 17 bases between them. The CDR3 DNA reads as TGTGCCAGCAGCGATTCTGGGGCCCTAGGACTGTTTTTT. This translates into CASSDSGALGLFF.

The chain employs TRBV5-1 and TRBJ2-3; 7 bases fit TRBD1. There are 17 residues in the CDR3. The germline CDR1 and CDR2 sequences are SGHRS and YFSETQ. J gave up 3 bases and V 0 bases, and 10 bases lay outside the gene matches. The CDR3 bases are TGCGCCAGCAGCTTGGAGGCAGGGGGAATGGGGACAGATACGCAGTATTTT. It translates to CASSLEAGGMGTDTQYF.

This chain joins TRBV28 and TRBJ2-7, with 9 bases lining up with TRBD1. Germline loops: CDR1 MDHEN, CDR2 SYDVKM. The CDR3 has 15 amino acids. Unmatched junction bases numbered 11, after V lost 5 bases and J lost 6 bases. In nucleotides, the CDR3 is TGTGCCAGCAGTCCTACGGGACAGGGCAGAGGCGAGCAGTACTTC. Residues: CASSPTGQGRGEQYF.

The CDR3 region has the DNA TGTGCCAGCCACAGGGACAGGACGAACACTGAAGCTTTCTTT. Protein product: CASHRDRTNTEAFF. This chain uses TRBV6-5 with TRBJ1-1, with 8 nucleotides matching TRBD1. Germline V gives CDR1 MNHEY, CDR2 SVGAGI. The CDR3 sequence is 14 residues long. V lost 8 bases and J lost 1; bases outside the gene matches: 6.

The chain has TRBV10-2 and TRBJ1-5, with 10 nucleotides matching TRBD1. V was pared by 6 bases and J by 6 bases, with 8 bases of the junction left unmatched. The CDR3 contains 15 residues. Looked up from germline, CDR1 is WSHSY and CDR2 is SAAADI. The CDR3 loop is CASSQTGGDGQPQHF. The CDR3 DNA reads as TGCGCCAGCAGCCAGACAGGGGGCGACGGTCAGCCCCAGCATTTT.

The CDR3 here is CATRGTSGRITYNEQFF. The CDR3 coding sequence is TGTGCCACTAGGGGAACTAGCGGGAGGATTACCTACAATGAGCAGTTCTTC. The chain links TRBV15 to TRBJ2-1, with 12 bases lining up with TRBD2. The CDR3 totals 17 residues. CDR1 LNHNV and CDR2 YYDKDF come from the germline V gene (reference sequence). The ends lost 9 bases at V and 2 bases at J; junction bases unmatched: 11.

The V gene is TRBV5-1, the J gene TRBJ2-2, with D possibly TRBD2 on 6 matching bases. Looked up from germline, CDR1 is SGHRS and CDR2 is YFSETQ. This CDR3 is 15 amino acids long. Trimming took 1 base from V and 6 from J, leaving 13 bases between them. The CDR3 nucleotides read TGCGCCAGCAGCTTGTTGGCCGGGGAGGCCGGGGAGCTGTTTTTT. This gives the protein CASSLLAGEAGELFF.